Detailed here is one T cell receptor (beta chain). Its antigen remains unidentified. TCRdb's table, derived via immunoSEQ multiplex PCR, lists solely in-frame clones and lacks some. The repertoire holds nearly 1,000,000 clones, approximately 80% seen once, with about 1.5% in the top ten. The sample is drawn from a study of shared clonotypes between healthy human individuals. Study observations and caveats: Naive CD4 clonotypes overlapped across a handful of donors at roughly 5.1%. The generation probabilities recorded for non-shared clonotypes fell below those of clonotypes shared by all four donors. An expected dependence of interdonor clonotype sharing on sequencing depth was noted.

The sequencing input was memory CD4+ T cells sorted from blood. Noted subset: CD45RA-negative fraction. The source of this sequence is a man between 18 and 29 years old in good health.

The CDR3 reads CASAAGGVYEQYF. The CDR3 nucleotides read TGTGCCAGCGCCGCGGGGGGGGTCTACGAGCAGTACTTC. The gene calls are TRBV28 and TRBJ2-7; 9 nucleotides line up with TRBD2. This CDR3 is built from 13 residues. V trimming: 8 bases; J trimming: 3 bases; junction bases outside the gene matches: 5. Germline loops: CDR1 MDHEN, CDR2 SYDVKM.